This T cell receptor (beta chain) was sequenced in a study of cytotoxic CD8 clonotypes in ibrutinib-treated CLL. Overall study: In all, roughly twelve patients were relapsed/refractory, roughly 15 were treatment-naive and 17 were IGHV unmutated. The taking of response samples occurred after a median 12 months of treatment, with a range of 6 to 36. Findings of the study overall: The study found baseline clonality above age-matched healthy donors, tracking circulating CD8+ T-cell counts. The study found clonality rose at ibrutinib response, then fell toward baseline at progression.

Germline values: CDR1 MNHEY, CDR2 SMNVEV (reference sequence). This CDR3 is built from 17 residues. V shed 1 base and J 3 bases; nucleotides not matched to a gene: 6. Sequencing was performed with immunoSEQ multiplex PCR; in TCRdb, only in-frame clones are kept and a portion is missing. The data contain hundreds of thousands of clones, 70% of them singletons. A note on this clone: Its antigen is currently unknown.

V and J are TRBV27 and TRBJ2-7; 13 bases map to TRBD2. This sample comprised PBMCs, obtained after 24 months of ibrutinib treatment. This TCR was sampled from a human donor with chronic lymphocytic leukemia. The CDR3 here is CASSLLGLAGVDYEQYF. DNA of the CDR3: TGTGCCAGCAGTTTATTAGGACTAGCGGGAGTGGACTACGAGCAGTACTTC.